The present T cell receptor (beta chain) was sequenced within a study of T-cell reconstitution after alpha-beta-depleted transplantation in children. Whole-study findings and limits: Several hundred rapidly expanded clones from non-depleted graft cells reportedly supplied alpha-beta T cells about two months post-transplant.

Molecular barcoding with unique molecular identifiers was used for the TCRbeta library. MiXCR, applied by TCRdb to the PCR reads, yields one record per CDR3 protein. The data show about 290,000 distinct CDR3 sequences, with about 9.5% seen just once and 7.5% held by the top ten. This clonotype is labeled large (0.1 to 1%). Its antigen is not identified. Material: PBMCs, obtained before TCRalphabeta/CD19-depleted stem cell transplant. The origin of this receptor is a boy younger than two with acute myeloid leukemia, due to receive a stem cell transplant.

Here the CDR3 DNA reads TGCGCCAGCAGCTGGGAGGTCCCGGGGATAGATACGCAGTATTTT. Its translation: CASSWEVPGIDTQYF. V gene TRBV5-1 combines with J gene TRBJ2-3, with D tentatively TRBD2 (6 bases). The CDR3 consists of 15 residues. Trimming removed 3 bases from V and 5 bases from J, with 16 bases in between. Per the germline V gene, CDR1 is SGHRS and CDR2 is YFSETQ.